This TCR beta chain was profiled in a study of T-cell memory formation after mild COVID-19. The length of the CDR3 is 16 residues. The ends lost 1 base at V and 4 bases at J; junction bases unmatched: 8. CDR1 and CDR2 (germline): SEHNR, FQNEAQ (reference sequence). TCRdb used MiXCR to reprocess the 5' RACE reads, holding one entry per CDR3 protein. Among roughly 170,000 distinct CDR3 sequences, over 20% were seen once, and the ten largest hold more than 20%. The clonotype comes from an adult woman who had mild COVID-19 (a few samples of this study predate the infection). Cell type and time point are not known. The specimen was PBMCs or a T cell subset sorted from them (not recorded which). The chain links TRBV7-9 to TRBJ2-3, with 7 bases that match TRBD2. As DNA, the CDR3 is TGTGCCAGCAGCTTAGGCAGGCGGGAGAATCCAGATACGCAGTATTTT. Protein: CASSLGRRENPDTQYF.